The 8 T cell receptor beta chains below were found in one sample sequenced in a study of cytotoxic CD8 clonotypes in ibrutinib-treated CLL. The method was immunoSEQ multiplex PCR; TCRdb's version includes in-frame clones alone and lacks a portion of them. The data show around 310,000 clones, about 80% seen once. The sample consisted of PBMCs, taken before ibrutinib treatment. The source is a human donor with chronic lymphocytic leukemia.

The rearrangement uses TRBV5-1 and TRBJ2-5; 14 positions match TRBD2. The CDR3 is 17 amino acids. In germline, CDR1 is SGHRS, CDR2 YFSETQ. After removal of 6 bases from V and 4 bases from J, the junction contained 11 bases not matched to a gene. In DNA form, the CDR3 reads TGCGCCAGCACCCCCGGGACTAGCGGGAGAGGGGGAGAGACCCAGTACTTC. Translated, it gives CASTPGTSGRGGETQYF.

Turning to this clone: Distinct nucleotide sequences in the sample also encode this CDR3. V and J are TRBV7-2 and TRBJ1-1; D gene ambiguous. The ends were cut back, 1 base at V and 1 base at J, with 10 bases in the middle. Germline CDR1 is SGHTA and CDR2 is FQGNSA. CDR3 length: 15 amino acids. CDR3 in amino acids: CASSLVAGGNTEAFF. DNA of the CDR3: TGTGCCAGCAGCTTAGTTGCGGGAGGGAACACTGAAGCTTTCTTT.

The chain carries TRBV7-8 and TRBJ2-7, with TRBD1 identical over 7 bases. V was pared by 5 bases and J by 2 bases, with 6 bases of the junction left unmatched. The germline gives CDR1 SGHVS, CDR2 FQNEAQ. This CDR3 comprises 14 residues. The CDR3 spells CASSKRTGAYEQYF. The CDR3 DNA is TGTGCCAGCAGCAAAAGGACAGGAGCCTACGAGCAGTACTTC.

This clone was detected only a few times. This chain uses TRBV11-1 with TRBJ2-7; a possible D gene is TRBD2 (6 bases). CDR1 is SGHAT, CDR2 FQDESV, per germline (reference sequence). The CDR3 spans 14 residues. The V end was cut by 5 bases, the J end by 6 bases, with 17 bases between. The CDR3 spells CASSPLGGRAEQYF. The CDR3 coding sequence is TGTGCCAGCAGCCCTTTGGGAGGTAGGGCCGAGCAGTACTTC.

The chain carries TRBV11-2 and TRBJ1-4; 9 bases are a match to TRBD1. V lost 2 bases to trimming and J lost 8 bases; unmatched junction nucleotides: 3. Germline CDR1 SGHAT, CDR2 FQNNGV. The CDR3 spans 14 residues. The CDR3 loop reads CASSLTGGEEKLFF. The CDR3 bases are TGTGCCAGCAGCTTAACAGGGGGCGAGGAAAAACTGTTTTTT.

The chain couples TRBV7-6 to TRBJ2-7; D is uncertain. Trimming removed 1 base from V and 3 bases from J, with 10 bases in between. The CDR3 is made up of 14 amino acids. Germline V gene data show CDR1 as SGHVS and CDR2 as FNYEAQ. The CDR3 reads CASSLEWTGYEQYF. The CDR3 nucleotides read TGTGCCAGCAGCTTAGAGTGGACCGGCTACGAGCAGTACTTC. The full variable domain, completed using reference TRBV7-6 and TRBJ2-7, is GAGVSQSPRYKVTKRGQDVALRCDPISGHVSLYWYRQALGQGPEFLTYFNYEAQQDKSGLPNDRFSAERPEGSISTLTIQRTEQRDSAMYRCASSLEWTGYEQYFGPGTRLTVT.

The J gene is TRBJ2-7, the V gene TRBV5-8, with D possibly being TRBD1 or TRBD2 (6 bases each). The CDR3 is 14 amino acids. The germline gives CDR1 SGHTS, CDR2 YDEGEE. Trimming removed 4 bases at V and 6 bases at J, with 17 bases between. In DNA form, the CDR3 reads TGTGCCAGCAGCCCCAGGGGAGGATCGGTCGAGCAGTACTTC. It specifies CASSPRGGSVEQYF.

The V gene is TRBV4-1, the J gene TRBJ2-7, with TRBD2 identical over 8 bases. The germline V gene has CDR1 MGHRA and CDR2 YSYEKL. The CDR3 is 14 residues long. V dropped 5 bases and J dropped 5; count of bases not matched to a gene: 8. The CDR3 loop is CASSIGAGVDEQYF. The CDR3 DNA sequence: TGCGCCAGCAGCATCGGAGCGGGAGTAGACGAGCAGTACTTC.